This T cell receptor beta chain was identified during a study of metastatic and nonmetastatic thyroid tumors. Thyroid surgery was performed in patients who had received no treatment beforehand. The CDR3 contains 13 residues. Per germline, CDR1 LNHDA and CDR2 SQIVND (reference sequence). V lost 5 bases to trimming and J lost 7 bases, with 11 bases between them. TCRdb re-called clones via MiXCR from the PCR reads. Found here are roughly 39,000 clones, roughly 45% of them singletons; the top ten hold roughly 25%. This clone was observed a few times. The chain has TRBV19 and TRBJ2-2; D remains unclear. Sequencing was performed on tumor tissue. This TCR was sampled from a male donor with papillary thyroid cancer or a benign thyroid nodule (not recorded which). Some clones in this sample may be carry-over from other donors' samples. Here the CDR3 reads CASSQNLNGELFF. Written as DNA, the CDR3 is TGTGCCAGTAGTCAAAACTTAAACGGGGAGCTGTTTTTT.